Following are 6 T cell receptor beta chains from one sample sequenced in a study of blood T cell repertoires in COVID-19. TCRdb's table, derived via immunoSEQ multiplex PCR, lists solely in-frame clones and lacks some. This table holds a few hundred thousand clones, roughly 80% found once. Material: peripheral blood. The receptor set was obtained from a woman older than 75 with COVID-19, enrolled during active disease.

CDR3 nucleotide sequence: TGTGCCAGCAGCCAACAGCTAACAAGCACTGAAGCTTTCTTT. Protein product: CASSQQLTSTEAFF. The J gene is TRBJ1-1, the V gene TRBV6-5; unclear D gene. Trimming shortened V by 6 bases and J by 4 bases, and 15 bases separated the two germline ends. Germline loops: CDR1 MNHEY, CDR2 SVGAGI. The CDR3 runs to 14 residues.

The chain joins TRBV19 to TRBJ2-1, with TRBD2 matching over 14 bases. The V gene end was trimmed by 4 bases and the J gene end by 8 bases; junction bases not matched to a gene: 4. There are 15 residues in the CDR3. The germline CDR1 and CDR2 sequences are LNHDA and SQIVND (reference sequence). In DNA, the CDR3 is TGTGCCAGTAGTAGCAGGACTAGCGGGAGGTATGAGCAGTTCTTC. Translated: CASSSRTSGRYEQFF.

The chain is built from TRBV6-2 or TRBV6-3 and TRBJ1-5; 9 nucleotides line up with TRBD1. Germline assignment: CDR1 MNHEY and CDR2 SVGEGT. The CDR3 spans 14 residues. The trim removed 6 bases at V and 7 bases at J, leaving 7 bases unmatched. The CDR3 spells CASSKTGGGQPQHF. CDR3 DNA: TGTGCCAGCAGCAAAACAGGGGGCGGACAGCCCCAGCATTTT.

The chain couples TRBV9 to TRBJ2-3; D remains ambiguous. With 4 bases removed from V and 1 base from J, the gap between germline ends came to 16 bases. Per the germline V gene, CDR1 is SGDLS and CDR2 is YYNGEE. The CDR3 consists of 16 residues. CDR3: CASSPRVVTRTDTQYF. DNA for the CDR3: TGTGCCAGCAGCCCTCGGGTCGTGACTCGCACAGATACGCAGTATTTT.

The V and J genes are TRBV28 and TRBJ2-4; 7 nucleotides agree with TRBD2. This CDR3 comprises 15 residues. Losses at the gene ends were 3 bases for V and 3 bases for J; bases not matched to a gene: 5. Per germline, CDR1 MDHEN and CDR2 SYDVKM. The CDR3 bases are TGTGCCAGCAGTTTGGGAGGGAGGGACAAAAACATTCAGTACTTC. This encodes CASSLGGRDKNIQYF.

The chain joins TRBV2 to TRBJ1-2; TRBD1 aligns across 11 bases. V was clipped by 6 bases and J by 5 bases; unmatched bases: 8. The CDR3 runs to 15 residues. From germline, CDR1 is SNHLY and CDR2 FYNNEI. As DNA, the CDR3 is TGTGCCAGCAGGGCCGGGACAGGGGGAAAGTATGGCTACACCTTC. The encoded protein is CASRAGTGGKYGYTF.